These T cell receptor beta chains were read from a single sample in a study of T cell responses to AZD1222 COVID-19 vaccine. Clones were sequenced by immunoSEQ multiplex PCR, and TCRdb holds only the in-frame ones, with some missing. This sample has about 150,000 clones, with about 90% found just once. The sequenced sample was peripheral blood, obtained 28 days after the second AZD1222 dose. These receptors all come from an adult who received the AZD1222 COVID-19 vaccine. CDR3s leave out the opening cysteine and the closing phenylalanine or tryptophan. The order of the fields is CDR3 protein, V gene, CDR3 length, J gene.

cdr3_aa: ASSLRVNEQF
v_call: TRBV7-6
cdr3_length: 10
j_call: TRBJ2-1

cdr3_aa: ASSPEPGGQPQH
v_call: TRBV18
cdr3_length: 12
j_call: TRBJ1-5

cdr3_aa: ATMDSYNEQF
v_call: TRBV15
cdr3_length: 10
j_call: TRBJ2-1

cdr3_aa: ASSPRLAGEETQY
v_call: TRBV4-2
cdr3_length: 13
j_call: TRBJ2-5

cdr3_aa: ASSRAGGWYEQF
v_call: TRBV19
cdr3_length: 12
j_call: TRBJ2-1

cdr3_aa: ASSYARTGGDYGYT
v_call: TRBV6-5
cdr3_length: 14
j_call: TRBJ1-2

cdr3_aa: ASNDRAEQPQH
v_call: TRBV2
cdr3_length: 11
j_call: TRBJ1-5

cdr3_aa: SVRPMNTEAF
v_call: TRBV29-1
cdr3_length: 10
j_call: TRBJ1-1

cdr3_aa: ASSFTFETRSYNEQF
v_call: TRBV27
cdr3_length: 15
j_call: TRBJ2-1

cdr3_aa: ASSQTEGTGPETQY
v_call: TRBV4-3
cdr3_length: 14
j_call: TRBJ2-5

cdr3_aa: ASSLRYNEQF
v_call: TRBV5-1
cdr3_length: 10
j_call: TRBJ2-1